The 30 T cell receptor beta chains given below trace back to one sample, sequenced in a study of long-term antiretroviral therapy in people with HIV. Sequencing relied on immunoSEQ assay v3.0, run at survey level. Method: immunoSEQ multiplex PCR; TCRdb's copy keeps in-frame clones and lacks some. This sample has around 16,000 clones, with roughly 80% found just once. The specimen comprised unsorted PBMCs, sampled 1.2 to 1.3 years before starting antiretroviral therapy. Receptor source: a young man with HIV.

The V and J genes are TRBV19 and TRBJ1-1; D is unclear. The ends were cut back, 5 bases at V and 1 base at J, with 14 bases in the middle. CDR3 length: 15 residues. Germline lookup yields CDR1 LNHDA and CDR2 SQIVND (reference sequence). Written as DNA, the CDR3 is TGTGCCAGTAGTTCGAGTGGGCAGCCGAACACTGAAGCTTTCTTT. It translates to CASSSSGQPNTEAFF.

The chain links TRBV25-1 to TRBJ1-4, with unresolved D. The V gene lost 7 bases and the J gene lost 0 bases, with 9 bases spanning the gap. The CDR3 has 14 residues. CDR1 and CDR2 from the germline V gene are MGHDK and SYGVNS. CDR3 DNA sequence: TGTGCCAGCACCTCAGGCGCAACTAATGAAAAACTGTTTTTT. Protein product: CASTSGATNEKLFF.

This rearrangement joins TRBV9 to TRBJ1-3; D is possibly TRBD1 (6 bases). Germline V gives CDR1 SGDLS, CDR2 YYNGEE. The V and J ends lost 5 bases and 4 bases respectively, with 16 bases between them. CDR3 length: 15 amino acids. CDR3 loop: CASSSQGLGGNTIYF. The CDR3 region has the DNA TGTGCCAGCAGTTCTCAGGGGCTAGGCGGAAACACCATATATTTT.

The J gene is TRBJ1-1, the V gene TRBV7-6, with D unclear. Trimming left V 2 bases short and J 1 base short, with 8 bases between. The CDR3 is 14 amino acids. Germline V gene lookup returns CDR1 SGHVS and CDR2 FNYEAQ. The CDR3 spells CASSLIEGNTEAFF. The CDR3 nucleotides are TGTGCCAGCAGCTTAATCGAGGGGAACACTGAAGCTTTCTTT.

J is TRBJ2-7 and V is TRBV5-8, with 10 positions matching TRBD2. The CDR3 has 15 residues. The germline gives CDR1 SGHTS, CDR2 YDEGEE. V lost 4 bases, J lost 5 bases, and 9 bases stayed unmatched. In nucleotides, the CDR3 is TGTGCCAGCAGCCTACCTAGCGGGAGTCGAAACGAGCAGTACTTC. It codes for CASSLPSGSRNEQYF. Variable domain in full (rest from reference TRBV5-8 and TRBJ2-7): EAGVTQSPTHLIKTRGQQATLRCSPISGHTSVYWYQQALGLGLQFLLWYDEGEERNRGNFPPRFSGRQFPNYSSELNVNALELEDSALYLCASSLPSGSRNEQYFGPGTRLTVT.

The chain has TRBV4-1 and TRBJ2-7; tentatively, D is TRBD1 or TRBD2 (5 bases each). Trimming cost V 0 bases and J 5 bases, with 14 bases left between them. Germline CDR1 reads MGHRA; CDR2 reads YSYEKL. The CDR3 is 15 amino acids. The CDR3 nucleotides are TGCGCCAGCAGCCAAGATCCGGGGCCTGGGAACGAGCAGTACTTC. Translation: CASSQDPGPGNEQYF.

CDR3 residues: CASTSGLAGAGEQYF. The CDR3 nucleotides are TGTGCCAGCACCTCGGGACTAGCGGGAGCTGGTGAGCAGTACTTC. The genes are TRBV6-1 and TRBJ2-7; 14 positions agree with TRBD2. This CDR3 comprises 15 residues. Germline V gene data show CDR1 as MNHNS and CDR2 as SASEGT. The junction had 9 bases not matched to a gene; V was cut back by 7 bases and J by 7 bases.

V usage is TRBV12-5 and J usage is TRBJ2-1, with 8 bases aligning to TRBD2. The junction had 8 bases not matched to a gene; V was cut back by 0 bases and J by 4 bases. The CDR3 loop spans 17 amino acids. Germline CDR1 LGHNT, CDR2 FRNRAP. CDR3: CASGLVLGSGTYNEQFF. Here the CDR3 DNA reads TGTGCTAGTGGTTTGGTACTGGGTAGCGGGACGTACAATGAGCAGTTCTTC.

This chain connects TRBV19 to TRBJ2-2, with a possible D match to TRBD2 (6 bases). Germline V gives CDR1 LNHDA, CDR2 SQIVND (reference sequence). This CDR3 contains 15 residues. The ends were cut back, 3 bases at V and 5 bases at J, with 13 bases in the middle. This chain's CDR3 is CASSITGVGTGELFF. The CDR3, as DNA: TGTGCCAGTAGTATCACGGGAGTAGGAACCGGGGAGCTGTTTTTT.

The chain joins TRBV4-3 to TRBJ2-7; D unresolved. The CDR3 contains 13 residues. Germline V CDR1 and CDR2: LGHNA, YSLEER. Trimming stripped 1 base from V and 6 bases from J, with 10 bases between. The CDR3 nucleotides read TGCGCCAGCAGCCAAGTTAACGGTCGCGAGCAGTACTTC. It specifies CASSQVNGREQYF.

The J gene is TRBJ2-1, the V gene TRBV6-1, with TRBD2 matching 10 bases. CDR3 length: 16 residues. CDR1 and CDR2 from the germline V gene are MNHNS and SASEGT. The J segment lost 3 bases and the V segment lost 4 bases, leaving 6 bases of the junction unmatched. CDR3 sequence: CASSAIAGGGYNEQFF. The CDR3 DNA follows: TGTGCCAGCAGTGCCATAGCGGGAGGAGGCTACAATGAGCAGTTCTTC.

This clone was seen only once. The gene calls are TRBV2 and TRBJ2-5; D perhaps matches TRBD2 (5 bases). Trimming cost V 1 base and J 7 bases, with 10 bases left between them. CDR1 and CDR2 (germline): SNHLY, FYNNEI. The length of the CDR3 is 13 residues. The CDR3 loop is CASSEERETTQYF. The CDR3, as DNA: TGTGCCAGCAGTGAAGAAAGGGAGACGACCCAGTACTTC.

In this sample, this clone turned up once. The V call is TRBV28, the J call TRBJ1-2, with TRBD1 as a possible D gene (6 bases). The length of the CDR3 is 15 residues. Germline V gene lookup returns CDR1 MDHEN and CDR2 SYDVKM. Trimming removed 3 bases at V and 2 bases at J, with 13 bases between. DNA for the CDR3: TGTGCCAGCAGTTTGACGGGGGCCGGAAACTATGGCTACACCTTC. The encoded protein is CASSLTGAGNYGYTF.

The chain joins TRBV11-2 to TRBJ2-7; D perhaps matches TRBD1 (5 bases). The germline V and J ends were trimmed by 3 bases and 2 bases, with 8 bases remaining between them. The germline CDR1 and CDR2 sequences are SGHAT and FQNNGV. The CDR3 loop spans 13 amino acids. CDR3 nucleotides: TGTGCCAGCAGCTTTGGGGCAACCTACGAGCAGTACTTC. This sequence encodes CASSFGATYEQYF.

V gene TRBV6-1 combines with J gene TRBJ2-2; D unclear. Trimming shortened V by 6 bases and J by 4 bases, and 12 bases separated the two germline ends. The CDR3 has 14 residues. In germline, CDR1 is MNHNS, CDR2 SASEGT. This CDR3 reads CASSRDPLTGELFF. The CDR3 region has the DNA TGTGCCAGCAGCCGCGACCCACTCACCGGGGAGCTGTTTTTT.

By sample share, this clone is medium-sized (0.01 to 0.1%). The chain carries TRBV10-3 and TRBJ2-1; unclear D gene. Germline CDR1 and CDR2: ENHRY and SYGVKD. V shed 11 bases and J shed 1 base, with 15 bases lying between them. The CDR3 extends over 14 amino acids. CDR3 nucleotides: TGTGCCTCCAGACCGGTGTCGTCCTACAATGAGCAGTTCTTC. It translates to CASRPVSSYNEQFF.

V is TRBV18 and J is TRBJ2-7; TRBD2 matches at 13 bases. CDR1 and CDR2 (germline): KGHSH, LQKENI. The CDR3 is 17 residues long. V was pared by 5 bases and J by 1 base, with 8 bases of the junction left unmatched. CDR3 region: CASSAGTSGTRSYEQYF. The CDR3 DNA reads as TGTGCCAGCTCAGCCGGGACTAGCGGGACTCGTTCCTACGAGCAGTACTTC.

This clone was seen just once. The V call is TRBV6-1, the J call TRBJ2-3; TRBD2 is a possible D gene (5 bases). There are 12 residues in the CDR3. CDR1 is MNHNS and CDR2 is SASEGT in the germline V gene. Trimming removed 9 bases from V and 2 bases from J, with 9 bases in between. CDR3 in DNA: TGTGCCAGTAGGACTGTCACAGATACGCAGTATTTT. Amino acid sequence: CASRTVTDTQYF.

The chain employs TRBV5-4 and TRBJ2-5, with TRBD2 matching over 9 bases. CDR3 length equals 20 residues. Per germline, CDR1 SGHNT and CDR2 YYREEE (reference sequence). The V and J ends lost 3 bases and 0 bases, in that order; junction bases with no gene match: 18. The CDR3 spells CASSSKGLARVTSYQETQYF. The DNA for the CDR3 is TGTGCCAGCAGCTCGAAAGGACTAGCGAGAGTGACTTCCTACCAAGAGACCCAGTACTTC. Full variable domain (rest looked up from reference TRBV5-4 and TRBJ2-5): ETGVTQSPTHLIKTRGQQVTLRCSSQSGHNTVSWYQQALGQGPQFIFQYYREEENGRGNFPPRFSGLQFPNYSSELNVNALELDDSALYLCASSSKGLARVTSYQETQYFGPGTRLLVL.

This chain uses TRBV7-2 with TRBJ2-2, with D possibly matching TRBD2 (5 bases). The CDR3 is 14 residues long. With 8 bases removed from V and 4 bases from J, the gap between germline ends came to 14 bases. Germline loops: CDR1 SGHTA, CDR2 FQGNSA. The DNA of the CDR3 is TGTGCCAGCGTGGATCGGGCGGGCACCGGGGAGCTGTTTTTT. Translation gives CASVDRAGTGELFF.

V usage is TRBV7-3 and J usage is TRBJ2-1; D is tentatively TRBD1 or TRBD2 (5 bases each). Looked up from germline, CDR1 is SGHTA and CDR2 is FQGTGA. The length of the CDR3 is 13 residues. V gave up 5 bases and J gave up 5 bases, with 10 bases separating them. The CDR3 DNA sequence: TGTGCCAGCAGCCACGGGGCCAACAATGAGCAGTTCTTC. As protein: CASSHGANNEQFF.

The CDR3 reads CASSSPPGGYEQYF. For the CDR3, the DNA is TGTGCCAGCAGCTCCCCCCCAGGGGGATACGAGCAGTACTTC. The chain links TRBV7-9 to TRBJ2-7; 7 positions match TRBD1. The CDR3 totals 14 residues. Germline V gene lookup returns CDR1 SEHNR and CDR2 FQNEAQ (reference sequence). V lost 4 bases to trimming and J lost 4 bases; unmatched junction nucleotides: 7.

The chain employs TRBV7-9 and TRBJ2-3; tentatively, D is TRBD2 (5 bases). Per germline, CDR1 SEHNR and CDR2 FQNEAQ (reference sequence). The V end lost 9 bases, the J end lost 6 bases, and 10 bases lay between the germline ends. The CDR3 covers 11 residues. CDR3 sequence: CASDSGDTQYF. The DNA for the CDR3 is TGTGCCAGTGATTCGGGGGATACGCAGTATTTT.

The rearrangement links TRBV5-6 to TRBJ1-1; D may be TRBD1 (5 bases). The CDR3 is 15 residues long. With 4 bases removed from V and 4 bases from J, the gap between germline ends came to 17 bases. CDR1 is SGHDT and CDR2 is YYEEEE in the germline V gene. The CDR3 loop is CASSVIRDIGTEAFF. In DNA form, the CDR3 reads TGTGCCAGCAGCGTAATCAGGGATATCGGCACTGAAGCTTTCTTT. Together with reference TRBV5-6 and TRBJ1-1, the CDR3 gives the full variable domain: DAGVTQSPTHLIKTRGQQVTLRCSPKSGHDTVSWYQQALGQGPQFIFQYYEEEERQRGNFPDRFSGHQFPNYSSELNVNALLLGDSALYLCASSVIRDIGTEAFFGQGTRLTVV.

Turning to this clone: A junction boundary mismatches the germline segment, possibly from a read error. V gene TRBV7-7 combines with J gene TRBJ2-3; 15 positions match TRBD2. This CDR3 contains 15 residues. Germline V gene sequence: CDR1 SSHAT, CDR2 FNYEAQ (reference sequence). CDR3 DNA sequence: TGTGCTAGCAGCGTAGGACTAGCGGGAGGGGATACGCAGTATTTT. Protein product: CASSVGLAGGDTQYF.

The rearrangement links TRBV27 to TRBJ2-1; 13 positions agree with TRBD2. The CDR3 is 18 amino acids. Germline trimming cut 4 bases from V and 8 bases from J; bases unmatched to any gene: 14. CDR1 is MNHEY and CDR2 is SMNVEV in the germline V gene (reference sequence). The CDR3 sequence is CASSSELILAGGRYEQFF. In DNA, the CDR3 is TGTGCCAGCAGTTCCGAACTCATACTAGCGGGGGGGCGTTATGAGCAGTTCTTC.

The chain has TRBV28 and TRBJ2-7, with D possibly being TRBD1 (5 bases). Trimming cost V 3 bases and J 6 bases, with 12 bases left between them. The CDR3 has 13 residues. The germline V gene has CDR1 MDHEN and CDR2 SYDVKM. CDR3 protein: CASSFLSGSEQYF. The CDR3 coding sequence is TGTGCCAGCAGTTTCCTCTCAGGGTCCGAGCAGTACTTC.

Regarding this clone: Within the sample, other DNA sequences also encode this same CDR3. The V gene is TRBV4-2, the J gene TRBJ2-2, with D possibly matching TRBD2 (6 bases). The CDR3 sequence is 15 residues long. CDR1 LGHNA and CDR2 YNFKEQ come from the germline V gene. The V end lost 3 bases, the J end lost 1 base, and 9 bases lay between the germline ends. In DNA form, the CDR3 reads TGTGCCAGCAGCCAGGCGGGATTGAACACCGGGGAGCTGTTTTTT. Its protein is CASSQAGLNTGELFF.

The chain has TRBV7-9 and TRBJ2-7; the D gene is possibly TRBD2 (5 bases). From germline, CDR1 is SEHNR and CDR2 FQNEAQ (reference sequence). V lost 1 base to trimming and J lost 0 bases, with 13 bases between them. This CDR3 spans 16 amino acids. The CDR3 sequence is CASSLVWTADSYEQYF. The CDR3 DNA sequence: TGTGCCAGCAGCTTAGTGTGGACTGCCGACTCCTACGAGCAGTACTTC. Together with reference TRBV7-9 and TRBJ2-7, the CDR3 gives the full variable domain: DTGVSQNPRHKITKRGQNVTFRCDPISEHNRLYWYRQTLGQGPEFLTYFQNEAQLEKSRLLSDRFSAERPKGSFSTLEIQRTEQGDSAMYLCASSLVWTADSYEQYFGPGTRLTVT.

The CDR3, as DNA: TGTGCCAGCAGTGAAGACAGGGGGCTTAGCAATCAGCCCCAGCATTTT. It encodes CASSEDRGLSNQPQHF. The chain uses TRBV2 and TRBJ1-5; 9 nucleotides agree with TRBD1. The junction had 1 base not matched to a gene; V was cut back by 1 base and J by 0 bases. This CDR3 spans 16 amino acids. Germline CDR1 SNHLY, CDR2 FYNNEI.